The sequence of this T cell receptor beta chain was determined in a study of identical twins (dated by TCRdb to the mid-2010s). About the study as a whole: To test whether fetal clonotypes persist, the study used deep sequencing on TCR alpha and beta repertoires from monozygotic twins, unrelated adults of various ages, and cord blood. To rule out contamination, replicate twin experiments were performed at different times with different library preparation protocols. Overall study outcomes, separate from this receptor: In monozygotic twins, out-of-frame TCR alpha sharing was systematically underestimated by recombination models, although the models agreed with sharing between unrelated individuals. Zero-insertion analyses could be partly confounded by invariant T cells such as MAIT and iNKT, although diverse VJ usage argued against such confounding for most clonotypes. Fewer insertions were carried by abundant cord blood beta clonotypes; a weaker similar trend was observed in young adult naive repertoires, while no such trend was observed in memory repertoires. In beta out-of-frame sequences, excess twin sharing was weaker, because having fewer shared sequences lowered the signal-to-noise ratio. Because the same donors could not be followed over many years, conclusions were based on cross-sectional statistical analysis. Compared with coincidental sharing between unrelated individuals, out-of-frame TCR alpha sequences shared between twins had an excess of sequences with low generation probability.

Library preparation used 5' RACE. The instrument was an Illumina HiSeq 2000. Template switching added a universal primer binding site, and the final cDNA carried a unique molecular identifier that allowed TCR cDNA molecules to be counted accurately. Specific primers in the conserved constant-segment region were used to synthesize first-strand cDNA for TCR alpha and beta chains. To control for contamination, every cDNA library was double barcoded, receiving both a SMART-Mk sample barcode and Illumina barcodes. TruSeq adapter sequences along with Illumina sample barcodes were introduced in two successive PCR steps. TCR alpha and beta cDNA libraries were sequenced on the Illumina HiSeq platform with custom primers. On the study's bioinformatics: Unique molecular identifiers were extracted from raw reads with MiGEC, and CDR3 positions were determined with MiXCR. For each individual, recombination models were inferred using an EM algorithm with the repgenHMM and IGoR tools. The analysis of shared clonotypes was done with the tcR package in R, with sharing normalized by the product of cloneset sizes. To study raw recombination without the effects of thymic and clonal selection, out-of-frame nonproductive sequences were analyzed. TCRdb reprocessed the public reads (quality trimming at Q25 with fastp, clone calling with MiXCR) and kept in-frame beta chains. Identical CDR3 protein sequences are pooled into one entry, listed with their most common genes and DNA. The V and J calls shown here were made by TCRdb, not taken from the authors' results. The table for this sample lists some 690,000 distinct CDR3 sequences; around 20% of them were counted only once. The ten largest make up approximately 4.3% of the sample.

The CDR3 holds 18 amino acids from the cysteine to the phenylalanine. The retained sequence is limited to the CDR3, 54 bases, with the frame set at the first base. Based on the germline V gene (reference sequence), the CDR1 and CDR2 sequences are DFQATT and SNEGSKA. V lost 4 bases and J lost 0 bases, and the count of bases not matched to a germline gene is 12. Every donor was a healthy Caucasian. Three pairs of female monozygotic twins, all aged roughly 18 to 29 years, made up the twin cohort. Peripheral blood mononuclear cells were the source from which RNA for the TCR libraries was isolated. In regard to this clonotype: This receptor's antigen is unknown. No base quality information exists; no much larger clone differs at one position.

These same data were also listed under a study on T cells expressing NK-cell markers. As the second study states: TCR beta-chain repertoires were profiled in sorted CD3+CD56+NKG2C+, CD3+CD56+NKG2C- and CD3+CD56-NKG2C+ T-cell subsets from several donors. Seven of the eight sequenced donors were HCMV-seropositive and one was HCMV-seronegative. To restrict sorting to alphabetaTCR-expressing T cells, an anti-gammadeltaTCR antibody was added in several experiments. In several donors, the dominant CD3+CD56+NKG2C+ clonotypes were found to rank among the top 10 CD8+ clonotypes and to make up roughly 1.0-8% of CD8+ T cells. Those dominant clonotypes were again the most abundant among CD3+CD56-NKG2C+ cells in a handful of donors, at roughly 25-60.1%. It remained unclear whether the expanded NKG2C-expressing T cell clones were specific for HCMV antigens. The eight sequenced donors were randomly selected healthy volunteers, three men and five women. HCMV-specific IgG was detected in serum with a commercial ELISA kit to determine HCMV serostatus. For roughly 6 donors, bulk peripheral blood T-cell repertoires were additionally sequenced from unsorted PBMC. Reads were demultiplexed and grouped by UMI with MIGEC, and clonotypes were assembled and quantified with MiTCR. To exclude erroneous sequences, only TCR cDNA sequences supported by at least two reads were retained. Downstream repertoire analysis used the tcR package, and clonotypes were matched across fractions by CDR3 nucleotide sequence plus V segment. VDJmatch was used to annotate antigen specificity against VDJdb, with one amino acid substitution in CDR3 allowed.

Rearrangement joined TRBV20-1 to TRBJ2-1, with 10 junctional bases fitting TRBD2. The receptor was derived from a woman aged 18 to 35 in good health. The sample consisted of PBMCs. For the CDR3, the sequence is CSAIQWLAGASSYNEQFF. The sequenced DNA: TGCAGTGCTATCCAGTGGCTAGCGGGGGCGAGCTCCTACAATGAGCAGTTCTTC.